This T cell receptor beta chain was recovered during a study of vaccination and CD4 T cells after COVID-19 (dated by TCRdb to between 2021 and 2022). Broadly, across the study: The convalescent cohort comprised six males and four females, including two Hispanic individuals, seven Caucasians, two Asians and one multiracial person. Participants got two doses of the Pfizer-BioNTech BNT162b2 vaccine (n=8) or two doses of the Moderna mRNA-1273 vaccine (n=2). Post-COVID blood samples from convalescent patients were collected a median of approximately 100 days after diagnosis, with a range of roughly 35 to 180 days. Post-vaccine blood samples were obtained a median of about 72 days after the second vaccine dose, with a range of about 13 to 241 days. Overlapping spike peptide pools from SARS-CoV-2 and from the common cold coronaviruses HCoV-NL63, HCoV-OC43 and HCoV-229E were used as culture stimuli. As controls, cultures received a CEFX viral epitope pool (the positive control), an HIV-1 Nef peptide pool (the negative control), or no peptide at all. In around nine COVID-19 convalescent patients and a handful of infection-naive healthy vaccine recipients, the spike-specific CD4+ TCR repertoire before mRNA vaccination was compared with the repertoire after mRNA vaccination. An earlier paper using these donors assessed, at the TCR clonotype level, memory CD4+ T cell crossreactivity between SARS-CoV-2 and common cold coronavirus spike proteins.

The meaning of the sample's treatment or condition label: roughly 10-day PBMC culture with coronavirus spike peptide pools or control peptides (ViraFEST assay). CD4+ T cells from unexposed donors were collected before the COVID-19 pandemic (2011-2018). The ViraFEST assay was used in the study, in which antigen-specific T cells were expanded with peptide pools and expanded clonotypes were subsequently identified by TCR sequencing. PBMCs were cultured at around 2.2 million per well in IMDM supplemented with roughly 5.2% human AB serum and around 10 IU/ml IL-2, with roughly 9.5 ug/ml peptide pools added. On days 3 and 7, half of the culture medium was replaced with fresh IL-2-containing medium. CD4+ T cells were isolated after roughly 10 days of culture through negative selection using the EasySep CD4+ T cell isolation kit. Unexposed donor CD4+ T cells were tested for reactivity to SARS-CoV-2 S and N and four common cold coronavirus spike pools, as cell number allowed. Ficoll-Paque Plus gradient centrifugation was used to isolate PBMCs from whole blood, and the isolated PBMCs were then either used fresh or cryopreserved at -140C. Triplicate wells were generally used for each culture condition. The leukapheresis product used for the unexposed donors was purchased from a commercial source.

Library preparation employed PCR. At the Johns Hopkins FTIC core, DNA from the cultured CD4+ T cells underwent TCR sequencing with the Oncomine TCR Beta short-read assay. Genomic DNA was extracted from the cultured CD4+ T cells with the QIAamp micro DNA kit. Oncomine TCR Beta libraries made from cultured CD4+ T cells were pooled using unique dual indexes and sequenced on an Illumina iSeq 100. As for the original processing: Non-productive sequences were removed, and CDR3s that did not start with C, did not end with F or W, or were shorter than 7 amino acids were discarded. Antigen-specific clonotypes were identified using the MANAFEST web application through comparison of peptide-stimulated wells with reference and other culture wells. For a clone to be called positive, the clone needed an FDR below 0.05, an odds ratio above 5, and a productive frequency above 0.1% in at least two of three replicate wells. Clonotypes that were significantly expanded in both SARS-CoV-2 spike wells and at least one common cold coronavirus spike condition were defined as cross-reactive. CDR3 homology was assessed with Levenshtein distances (stringdist) and unrooted phylogenetic trees (ape) in R version 3.6.1. TCRdb reprocessing: public reads trimmed at Q25 with fastp, clones called with MiXCR, in-frame beta chains kept. Entries that share a CDR3 protein sequence are merged under the most common genes and DNA. TCRdb, not the authors, supplied the V and J calls. The sample profile shows about 9,500 distinct CDR3 sequences; about a third of them were found once. Roughly 27% of the sample is held by the ten biggest clonotypes.

This clonotype was seen a handful of times. The antigen it binds to is not known. No base-level quality is on record; no much larger clone is a single base apart. Overall study outcomes, separate from this receptor: The number of convalescent patients in the study was relatively small, and the study did not examine early timepoints following natural infection. Of the vaccine-specific clones found in convalescent patients, nearly all (304 of 307) were mono-reactive for SARS-CoV-2 spike instead of being cross-reactive with common cold coronaviruses. In convalescent patients, a median approximately 90% of post-vaccine SARS-CoV-2-reactive clones were detected only after vaccination, suggesting vaccine-specific priming. The median number of SARS-CoV-2-reactive clonotypes rose from 20 to 25 after infection to some 40 after vaccination, but the change was not significant.

V trim: 4 bases; J trim: 15 bases; unmatched bases: 13. The CDR3 runs 14 residues from the cysteine to the phenylalanine. The entry retains the CDR3 DNA only, 42 bases that are in frame from base 1. Via the germline V gene (reference sequence), CDR1 is LNHNV and CDR2 YYDKDF. The chain is assembled from TRBV15 and TRBJ2-1; 9 junctional bases match TRBD2. The sequenced material came from CD4+ T cells from blood, cultured in vitro. The receptor was isolated from a human donor in good health. The DNA sequence is given as TGTGCCACCAGCACTGATCCTTTAGCGGGGGAGGGGTTCTTC. The resulting protein is CATSTDPLAGEGFF. Reference TRBV15 and TRBJ2-1 proteins supply the regions before and after the CDR3; the full variable domain is: DAMVIQNPRYQVTQFGKPVTLSCSQTLNHNVMYWYQQKSSQAPKLLFHYYDKDFNNEADTPDNFQSRRPNTSFCFLDIRSPGLGDTAMYLCATSTDPLAGEGFFGPGTRLTVL.